This record covers a single T cell receptor (beta chain). The target antigen is unknown. Germline CDR1 reads MGHDK; CDR2 reads SYGVNS. The CDR3 runs 13 residues. Trimming removed 3 bases at V and 4 bases at J, with 8 bases between. These data are taken from a study of cytomegalovirus exposure and HLA in healthy donors. PCR employed 60 Vbeta and 13 Jbeta primers. Assay: immunoSEQ multiplex PCR; the TCRdb copy retains only in-frame clones and omits some. The profile shows about 59,000 clones, about four fifths of them singletons. Overall study findings and caveats: The study listed roughly 160 cytomegalovirus-associated TCR beta chains. Researchers reported from a later analysis that most CMV-associated TCR beta chains appeared HLA-restricted. A later analysis showed HLA-associated TCR beta chains outstripping equally common others in clonal expansion.

The clonotype was recovered from a woman aged 40-49 years in good health and CMV-seronegative. The genes are TRBV25-1 and TRBJ2-3; D might be TRBD2 (5 bases). What was sequenced was PBMCs. Here the CDR3 DNA reads TGTGCCAGCAGTGACCAACTAGCAGATACGCAGTATTTT. Its protein is CASSDQLADTQYF. Complete variable domain (other parts from reference TRBV25-1 and TRBJ2-3): EADIYQTPRYLVIGTGKKITLECSQTMGHDKMYWYQQDPGMELHLIHYSYGVNSTEKGDLSSESTVSRIRTEHFPLTLESARPSHTSQYLCASSDQLADTQYFGPGTRLTVL.